This entry lists 27 T cell receptor beta chains sequenced from one sample in a study of control samples from healthy donors and cancer patients. Generated by immunoSEQ multiplex PCR, the TCRdb table keeps only in-frame clones and is missing some. The sample carries 120,000 or so clones, approximately 90% recorded once. Sequenced: blood. The receptor source for this set is a man aged 18-30 years in good health.

The V call is TRBV28, the J call TRBJ2-5; a weak D match, TRBD1 (8 bases). Germline assignment: CDR1 MDHEN and CDR2 SYDVKM. The CDR3 is made up of 16 amino acids. The V gene lost 5 bases and the J gene lost 5 bases, with 21 bases spanning the gap. CDR3 sequence (DNA): TGTGCCAGCAGTATACCCCGGACAGGGAGGGGGGAGACCCAGTACTTC. Translated, it gives CASSIPRTGRGETQYF.

The gene calls are TRBV2 and TRBJ2-2; D is uncertain. CDR1 SNHLY and CDR2 FYNNEI come from the germline V gene. The ends were cut back, 7 bases at V and 2 bases at J, with 14 bases in the middle. This CDR3 spans 15 amino acids. CDR3 in amino acids: CASNDPITNTGELFF. Written as DNA, the CDR3 is TGTGCCAGCAATGACCCGATAACCAACACCGGGGAGCTGTTTTTT.

The CDR3 DNA is TGTGCCAGCAGCCACACTAGCGGGAGTGGAGAGACCCAGTACTTC. Translated: CASSHTSGSGETQYF. The chain is built from TRBV3-1 (or the pseudogene TRBV3-2) and TRBJ2-5, with TRBD2 matching over 11 bases. This CDR3 is built from 15 residues. Unmatched junction bases numbered 4, after V lost 3 bases and J lost 4 bases. Germline lookup yields CDR1 LGHDT and CDR2 YNNKEL (reference sequence).

The chain is built from TRBV6-5 and TRBJ1-5; TRBD1 might be the D (6 bases). Trimming took off 4 bases at V and 6 bases at J, with 13 bases between the two ends. From germline, CDR1 is MNHEY and CDR2 SVGAGI. The CDR3 runs to 14 residues. CDR3 sequence (DNA): TGTGCCAGCAGTTCCGGGCAGGGGATTCAGCCCCAGCATTTT. Translated, it gives CASSSGQGIQPQHF.

This sequence joins TRBV2 and TRBJ2-1, with D possibly TRBD2 on 5 matching bases. This CDR3 contains 16 residues. Germline values: CDR1 SNHLY, CDR2 FYNNEI. Trimming stripped 1 base from V and 0 bases from J, with 10 bases between. The CDR3 protein is CASSEDEGFSYNEQFF. CDR3 sequence (DNA): TGTGCCAGCAGTGAAGACGAGGGTTTCTCCTACAATGAGCAGTTCTTC.

V and J are TRBV9 and TRBJ2-2, with 9 bases lining up with TRBD1. From germline, CDR1 is SGDLS and CDR2 YYNGEE. CDR3 length: 17 amino acids. Unmatched junction bases numbered 10, after V lost 4 bases and J lost 3 bases. The DNA of the CDR3 is TGTGCCAGCAGCTACCCGCACAGGGGGCTGGACACCGGGGAGCTGTTTTTT. The encoded protein is CASSYPHRGLDTGELFF.

V and J are TRBV6-5 and TRBJ1-3, with TRBD1 as a possible D gene (6 bases). V lost 7 bases to trimming and J lost 2 bases, with 6 bases between them. The CDR3 runs to 12 residues. Germline-derived CDR1 and CDR2 are MNHEY and SVGAGI. CDR3 in amino acids: CASTGAGNTIYF. For the CDR3, the DNA is TGTGCCAGCACAGGGGCTGGAAACACCATATATTTT.

The count of this clone is one. The V call is TRBV28, the J call TRBJ2-2, with D possibly matching TRBD2 (7 bases). Germline V CDR1 and CDR2: MDHEN, SYDVKM. This CDR3 region has 18 residues. V was trimmed by 2 bases and J by 5 bases, leaving 21 bases between them. Written as DNA, the CDR3 is TGTGCCAGCAGTTTAGCGGGGGCTTCAGAAGAGGGGACCGGGGAGCTGTTTTTT. It codes for CASSLAGASEEGTGELFF.

This clone has just one count. The chain joins TRBV7-6 to TRBJ1-2; D gene unclear. Trimming removed 5 bases from V and 7 bases from J, with 14 bases in between. Germline V gives CDR1 SGHVS, CDR2 FNYEAQ. The CDR3 loop spans 13 amino acids. The CDR3 is CASSGAQLGGYTF. The CDR3, as DNA: TGTGCCAGCAGCGGAGCACAGCTAGGTGGCTACACCTTC.

The genes are TRBV3-1 (or the pseudogene TRBV3-2) and TRBJ2-3, with D uncertain. Trimming pared 1 base from V and 2 bases from J, leaving 7 bases between. CDR1 and CDR2 (germline): LGHDT, YNNKEL (reference sequence). The CDR3 is made up of 14 amino acids. As DNA, the CDR3 is TGTGCCAGCAGCCAAGGGCGAGACACAGATACGCAGTATTTT. Amino acids: CASSQGRDTDTQYF.

V gene TRBV28 combines with J gene TRBJ2-1; D not resolved. The ends were cut back, 7 bases at V and 7 bases at J, with 23 bases in the middle. This CDR3 has 16 residues. Germline V gene sequence: CDR1 MDHEN, CDR2 SYDVKM. CDR3 sequence: CASTSLALGARNEQFF. The CDR3 nucleotides read TGTGCCAGCACCTCTCTCGCGTTAGGAGCGAGGAATGAGCAGTTCTTC.

The V gene is TRBV5-1, the J gene TRBJ1-3; no definite D call. V dropped 4 bases and J dropped 4 bases, with 24 bases sitting between them. Per the germline V gene, CDR1 is SGHRS and CDR2 is YFSETQ. The CDR3 covers 18 residues. CDR3 DNA: TGCGCCAGCAGCCCCTCGACCTTTCCCTCCCCGGGGGGAAACACCATATATTTT. It encodes CASSPSTFPSPGGNTIYF.

This clone has a handful of counts. The chain employs TRBV20-1 and TRBJ1-2; D not certain. The CDR3 consists of 14 residues. The germline CDR1 and CDR2 sequences are DFQATT and SNEGSKA (reference sequence). Trimming shortened V by 3 bases and J by 6 bases, and 17 bases separated the two germline ends. In DNA form, the CDR3 reads TGCAGTGCTAGTGAGAAATCCGGGATTAATGGCTACACCTTC. This encodes CSASEKSGINGYTF.

The chain joins TRBV7-9 to TRBJ1-2; 8 bases fit TRBD1. Germline-derived CDR1 and CDR2 are SEHNR and FQNEAQ (reference sequence). Trimming cost V 3 bases and J 8 bases; bases outside gene matches: 8. The CDR3 runs 14 residues. The CDR3 DNA sequence: TGTGCCAGCAGCTTGTCCGACAGGGGAGACGGCTACACCTTC. It is translated as CASSLSDRGDGYTF.

The CDR3 region is CASSPRPSDNEQFF. Written as DNA, the CDR3 is TGTGCCAGCAGCCCTAGGCCTTCTGACAATGAGCAGTTCTTC. The V and J genes are TRBV13 and TRBJ2-1; D unresolved. Germline V lookup: CDR1 PRHDT, CDR2 FYEKMQ (reference sequence). The CDR3 consists of 14 residues. Trimming removed 5 bases from V and 5 bases from J, with 13 bases in between.

J is TRBJ2-2 and V is TRBV9, with D perhaps assigned TRBD1 or TRBD2 (5 bases each). Germline V CDR1 and CDR2: SGDLS, YYNGEE. There are 13 residues in the CDR3. V was shortened by 10 bases and J by 4 bases, with 14 bases between the two germline ends. The CDR3 DNA follows: TGTGCCGGAAATCGGGACGGCACCGGGGAGCTGTTTTTT. It translates to CAGNRDGTGELFF.

The chain is built from TRBV2 and TRBJ2-7, with unresolved D. Germline V gives CDR1 SNHLY, CDR2 FYNNEI. The CDR3 runs 12 residues. The V end was cut by 6 bases, the J end by 6 bases, with 12 bases between. CDR3 DNA sequence: TGTGCCAGCAGCCTAGGTGGGGTCGAGCAGTACTTC. Protein product: CASSLGGVEQYF.

In DNA form, the CDR3 reads TGTGCCAGCTCGGGCCTTAACACCGGGGAGCTGTTTTTT. Translating gives CASSGLNTGELFF. The chain recombines TRBV9 with TRBJ2-2, with D unclear. The V gene's germline CDR1 is SGDLS and CDR2 YYNGEE. The CDR3 has 13 amino acids. The germline V and J ends were trimmed by 7 bases and 2 bases, with 9 bases remaining between them.

The chain recombines TRBV30 with TRBJ2-3; a weak D match, TRBD2 (7 bases). Trimming stripped 3 bases from V and 0 bases from J, with 13 bases between. In germline, CDR1 is GTSNPN, CDR2 SVGIG (reference sequence). This CDR3 is built from 15 residues. This CDR3 is CAWRFGGQSTDTQYF. CDR3 sequence (DNA): TGTGCCTGGAGGTTCGGGGGGCAGAGCACAGATACGCAGTATTTT. Full variable domain (outside the CDR3, taken from reference TRBV30 and TRBJ2-3): SQTIHQWPATLVQPVGSPLSLECTVEGTSNPNLYWYRQAAGRGLQLLFYSVGIGQISSEVPQNLSASRPQDRQFILSSKKLLLSDSGFYLCAWRFGGQSTDTQYFGPGTRLTVL.

V usage is TRBV5-4 and J usage is TRBJ2-7, with D possibly called TRBD1 or TRBD2 (6 bases each). Germline CDR1 SGHNT, CDR2 YYREEE (reference sequence). Trimming shortened V by 4 bases and J by 2 bases, and 16 bases separated the two germline ends. The CDR3 has 15 residues. The CDR3 sequence is CASSETGGSPYEQYF. In DNA, the CDR3 is TGTGCCAGCAGCGAGACAGGAGGGTCTCCCTACGAGCAGTACTTC. The full variable domain, in which reference TRBV5-4 and TRBJ2-7 provide the parts outside the CDR3, is ETGVTQSPTHLIKTRGQQVTLRCSSQSGHNTVSWYQQALGQGPQFIFQYYREEENGRGNFPPRFSGLQFPNYSSELNVNALELDDSALYLCASSETGGSPYEQYFGPGTRLTVT.

The rearrangement links TRBV30 to TRBJ2-7; the match to TRBD2 covers 12 bases. Germline loops: CDR1 GTSNPN, CDR2 SVGIG (reference sequence). V lost 3 bases to trimming and J lost 3 bases; unmatched junction nucleotides: 9. The CDR3 has 16 amino acids. The chain's CDR3 is CAWRLAGGPPSYEQYV. CDR3 nucleotides: TGTGCCTGGAGACTAGCGGGAGGCCCCCCAAGCTACGAGCAGTACGTC.

The genes are TRBV3-1 (or the pseudogene TRBV3-2) and TRBJ2-3; D unresolved. The CDR3 has 12 amino acids. Germline loops: CDR1 LGHDT, CDR2 YNNKEL (reference sequence). V lost 2 bases to trimming and J lost 2 bases, with 2 bases between them. The CDR3 DNA reads as TGTGCCAGCAGCCAAATCACAGATACGCAGTATTTT. Translating it yields CASSQITDTQYF.

This chain joins TRBV7-6 and TRBJ2-3; tentatively, D is TRBD2 (6 bases). CDR3 length equals 16 residues. CDR1 and CDR2 from the germline V gene are SGHVS and FNYEAQ. V was pared by 0 bases and J by 2 bases, with 12 bases between. CDR3 region: CASSLAGGRLTDTQYF. The DNA for the CDR3 is TGTGCCAGCAGCTTAGCGGGGGGACGGCTCACAGATACGCAGTATTTT.

This CDR3 reads CASSLGDAKAFF. The CDR3 DNA reads TGTGCCAGCAGTCTAGGTGACGCAAAAGCTTTCTTT. The chain joins TRBV3-1 (or the pseudogene TRBV3-2) to TRBJ1-1; no clear D. Germline V gene lookup returns CDR1 LGHDT and CDR2 YNNKEL (reference sequence). Trimming pared 6 bases from V and 9 bases from J, leaving 14 bases between. There are 12 residues in the CDR3.

The chain combines TRBV11-2 with TRBJ2-3; 13 positions match TRBD2. V dropped 5 bases and J dropped 3; count of bases not matched to a gene: 8. The length of the CDR3 is 17 residues. Germline CDR1 is SGHAT and CDR2 is FQNNGV. DNA of the CDR3: TGTGCCAGCAGCACACTAGCGGGAGGGCCGGTGACAGATACGCAGTATTTT. Encoded protein: CASSTLAGGPVTDTQYF.

This clone was recorded once. The V call is TRBV3-1 (or the pseudogene TRBV3-2), the J call TRBJ1-2; 9 nucleotides align to TRBD1. Trimming cost V 0 bases and J 8 bases; bases outside gene matches: 10. The germline V gene has CDR1 LGHDT and CDR2 YNNKEL (reference sequence). This CDR3 has 16 amino acids. The CDR3 nucleotides are TGTGCCAGCAGCCAAGAGGGGACAGGGAACATATACGGCTACACCTTC. Residues: CASSQEGTGNIYGYTF.

This rearrangement joins TRBV5-6 to TRBJ2-2; 9 bases line up with TRBD1. Germline V CDR1 and CDR2: SGHDT, YYEEEE. CDR3 length: 15 residues. J gave up 6 bases and V 3 bases, and 6 bases lay outside the gene matches. CDR3 coding DNA: TGTGCCAGCAGCTCGGGGACAGGGACGCCCGGGGAGCTGTTTTTT. This encodes CASSSGTGTPGELFF.